Listed below are T cell receptor beta chains from one sample, sequenced in a study of T-cell reconstitution after alpha-beta-depleted transplantation in children. MiXCR was run by TCRdb on the PCR reads, yielding one entry per CDR3 protein. The table shows about 350,000 distinct CDR3 sequences, with about 14% occurring only once. The specimen was PBMCs, collected from the stem cell graft. These TCRs come from a human donor who donated a stem cell graft to a child with Fanconi anemia. CDR3s include the opening cysteine and the closing phenylalanine or tryptophan. A D gene is named only where the DNA matches it firmly. Only part of the rows carry a size: once, few, many, or a class if the clone is expanded.

v_call	d_call	j_call	clone_size	cdr3_nt	cdr3_aa
TRBV9	-	TRBJ2-5	once	TGTGCCAGCAGCGTAACCTGGCAGCCCAAGACCCAGTACTTC	CASSVTWQPKTQYF
TRBV7-6	TRBD1	TRBJ2-3	many	TGTGCCAGCAGCTGGACCCCACAGGGGGCTAGCACAGATACGCAGTATTTT	CASSWTPQGASTDTQYF
TRBV6-1	TRBD1	TRBJ1-1	-	TGTGCCAGCAGAATTCAACAGGGGGCGAACACTGAAGCTTTCTTT	CASRIQQGANTEAFF
TRBV6-1	-	TRBJ2-5	-	TGTGCCAGCTTAGAAGGGCTAGTTGGTTTGGAGACCCAGTACTTC	CASLEGLVGLETQYF
TRBV7-9	-	TRBJ2-1	many	TGTGCCAGCAGCTTAGCGCGGTTAGGGTCCACCAATGAGCAGTTCTTC	CASSLARLGSTNEQFF
TRBV7-3	-	TRBJ1-1	few	TGTGCCAGCAGCGCGAGATTAGACGGGAAAGCTTTCTTT	CASSARLDGKAFF
TRBV7-6	-	TRBJ1-5	many	TGTGCCAGCAGCTTAGGGAGAGTTCAGCCCCAGCATTTT	CASSLGRVQPQHF
TRBV21-1	-	TRBJ2-5	-	TGTGCCAGCCTTACAGGGGGCCAGGTTGAGGAGACCCAGTACTTC	CASLTGGQVEETQYF
TRBV7-9	TRBD1	TRBJ1-4	-	TGTGCCAGCCGCGCGACAGGGGAGGGAGAAAAACTGTTTTTT	CASRATGEGEKLFF
TRBV30	-	TRBJ2-7	few	TGTGCCTGGAGTAGGCCGGGGTACTACGAGCAGTACTTC	CAWSRPGYYEQYF
TRBV11-2	TRBD2	TRBJ2-1	-	TGTGCAAGCGGGGAAGGGTCCTACAATGAGCAGTTCTTC	CASGEGSYNEQFF
TRBV7-2	TRBD2	TRBJ2-2	-	TGTGCCAGCAGATTGACTAGCGGGGGGGGCACCGGGGAGCTGTTTTTT	CASRLTSGGGTGELFF
TRBV2	TRBD2	TRBJ2-5	-	TGTGCCAGCAGCCCGGGACTAGCGGGGCCCGAGACCCAGTACTTC	CASSPGLAGPETQYF
TRBV5-6	-	TRBJ2-3	-	TGTGCCAGCAGCTTGGGCCCAGGGAGCACAGATACGCAGTATTTT	CASSLGPGSTDTQYF
TRBV5-1	-	TRBJ2-3	-	TGCGCCAGCAGCCTGGGCGCGGCCACAACAGATACGCAGTATTTT	CASSLGAATTDTQYF
TRBV18	-	TRBJ1-1	few	TGTGCCAGCTCACCTCAGGGCCCGAACACTGAAGCTTTCTTT	CASSPQGPNTEAFF
TRBV29-1	TRBD2	TRBJ2-7	few	TGCAGCGTTGGGTCTAGCGGGGGTATAACCTACGAGCAGTACTTC	CSVGSSGGITYEQYF
TRBV5-1	TRBD1	TRBJ2-1	many	TGCGCCAGCAGCTGGACAGGGGAGGGCAATGAGCAGTTCTTC	CASSWTGEGNEQFF
TRBV6-6	-	TRBJ2-3	few	TGTGCCAGCAGTTACTCGAGGGGGGAAGAGCAGTATTTT	CASSYSRGEEQYF
TRBV5-6	-	TRBJ1-2	many	TGTGCCAGCAGCTTGGCGTCCAACTATGGCTACACCTTC	CASSLASNYGYTF
TRBV15	-	TRBJ1-6	-	TGTGCCACCAGCAGAGATCGACAGAGCTTGTATAATTCACCCCTCCACTTT	CATSRDRQSLYNSPLHF
TRBV4-3	-	TRBJ1-2	-	TGCGCCAGCAGCCAAGAGAGGGCTACTAACTATGGCTACACCTTC	CASSQERATNYGYTF
TRBV9	-	TRBJ1-1	few	TGTGCCAGCAGCGAGTTTGGGGGGACTGAAGCTTTCTTT	CASSEFGGTEAFF
TRBV6-5	-	TRBJ1-2	few	TGTGCCAGCAGCTTAGACAGAGAACTCGGCTACACCTTC	CASSLDRELGYTF
TRBV20-1	TRBD2	TRBJ2-1	-	TGCAGTGCTAGACCTCCGGGACTAGCGGGGGGGCCCGAGTTCTTC	CSARPPGLAGGPEFF
TRBV4-3	TRBD1	TRBJ1-2	-	TGCGCCAGCAGCCAAGATATCGCGCAGGGGGCTTTGGATGGCTACACCTTC	CASSQDIAQGALDGYTF
TRBV7-2	-	TRBJ2-7	-	TGTGCCAGCAGCTTAGATTGGGCAGCTTCCTACGAGCAGTACTTC	CASSLDWAASYEQYF
TRBV20-1	TRBD2	TRBJ2-4	-	TGCAGTGCTAGAGATGGACTAGCGGTAGCCAAAAACATTCAGTACTTC	CSARDGLAVAKNIQYF
TRBV7-6	-	TRBJ2-2	-	TGTGCCAGCAGCCCCACTAGGACCGGGGAGCTGTTTTTT	CASSPTRTGELFF
TRBV20-1	TRBD2	TRBJ2-3	few	TGCAGTGCTTCTCCGAGGCTAGCGGGGGACACAGATACGCAGTATTTT	CSASPRLAGDTDTQYF
TRBV10-3	-	TRBJ2-3	few	TGTGCCATCAGTGAGTCGGCCACAGATACGCAGTATTTT	CAISESATDTQYF
TRBV29-1	-	TRBJ2-2	many	TGCAGCGTTATGGCAGGGCGGTACGGGGAGCTGTTTTTT	CSVMAGRYGELFF
TRBV7-8	-	TRBJ1-2	-	TGTGCCAGCAGCAAGCAGGGGTATGGCTACACCTTC	CASSKQGYGYTF
TRBV27	-	TRBJ2-1	many	TGTGCCAGCAGTTTAGTAGGGATAGGGAATGAGCAGTTCTTC	CASSLVGIGNEQFF
TRBV6-5	-	TRBJ1-5	few	TGTGCCAGCAGCCCCGAGAGGGCCTATAGCAATCAGCCCCAGCATTTT	CASSPERAYSNQPQHF
TRBV12-3/TRBV12-4	-	TRBJ1-1	-	TGTGCCAGCAGTGAGGGAGGGGAGACTGAAGCTTTCTTT	CASSEGGETEAFF
TRBV18	-	TRBJ1-5	-	TGTGCCAGCTCACCAGCGAGACACCCTAGCAATCAGCCCCAGCATTTT	CASSPARHPSNQPQHF
TRBV6-1	TRBD1	TRBJ1-4	many	TGTGCCAGCAGTAAAGGGACAGTTAATGAAAAACTGTTTTTT	CASSKGTVNEKLFF
TRBV9	-	TRBJ2-7	few	TGTGCCAGCAGCCTAGGGTGGAGCAGCTCCTACGAGCAGTACTTC	CASSLGWSSSYEQYF
TRBV3-1	-	TRBJ2-2	many	TGTGCCAGCAGCCAAGTCGGCGGCGGTGTGAACACCGGGGAGCTGTTTTTT	CASSQVGGGVNTGELFF
TRBV7-9	TRBD1	TRBJ1-2	-	TGTGCCAGCAGCTTAGGGACAGGGACGGATGGCTACACCTTC	CASSLGTGTDGYTF
TRBV10-1	-	TRBJ2-5	-	TGCGCCAGCAGTCTCGGGGGGCCACAAGAGACCGAGTACTTC	CASSLGGPQETEYF
TRBV28	-	TRBJ2-5	few	TGTGCCAGCAGCGAGTTGGAGGGGAACCAAGAGACCCAGTACTTC	CASSELEGNQETQYF
TRBV30	TRBD1	TRBJ1-2	-	TGTGCCTGGAGTGCACAGGGGGCGCGGGGCTACACCTTC	CAWSAQGARGYTF
TRBV15	-	TRBJ1-3	few	TGTGCCACCAGCAGAGAAACGCCTGGAAACACCATATATTTT	CATSRETPGNTIYF
TRBV5-6	-	TRBJ1-5	few	TGTGCCAGCAGCTTGAATAAAGGGGCCCTGACGGAGCCCCAGCATTTT	CASSLNKGALTEPQHF
TRBV24-1	-	TRBJ2-1	few	TGTGCCACCAGTGATTTAGCGGGCCCCTACAATGAGCAGTTCTTC	CATSDLAGPYNEQFF